These 16 T cell receptor beta chains came from one sample sequenced in a study of blood T cell repertoires in COVID-19. Libraries were prepared by immunoSEQ multiplex PCR; TCRdb keeps only in-frame clonotypes and omits some of them. The sample shows around 43,000 clones, around 87% of them seen only once. Sequences were obtained from peripheral blood. These receptors originate from a middle-aged man in a cohort sampled during active COVID-19.

The CDR3 DNA reads as TGTGCCAGCAGCGAAACGGGGTCTAGCAATCAGCCCCAGCATTTT. It specifies CASSETGSSNQPQHF. The chain employs TRBV9 and TRBJ1-5; no definite D call. Germline values: CDR1 SGDLS, CDR2 YYNGEE. Trimming took 3 bases from V and 0 from J, leaving 10 bases between them. The CDR3 totals 15 residues.

The chain is built from TRBV7-8 and TRBJ1-5; D unclear. The V gene's germline CDR1 is SGHVS and CDR2 FQNEAQ. V lost 5 bases and J 2 bases, leaving 19 bases between the germline ends. The CDR3 has 17 amino acids. The CDR3 spells CASSLIREGFGNQPQHF. CDR3 DNA sequence: TGTGCCAGCAGCCTTATTCGAGAGGGTTTCGGCAATCAGCCCCAGCATTTT. Variable domain in full (rest from reference TRBV7-8 and TRBJ1-5): GAGVSQSPRYKVAKRGQDVALRCDPISGHVSLFWYQQALGQGPEFLTYFQNEAQLDKSGLPSDRFFAERPEGSVSTLKIQRTQQEDSAVYLCASSLIREGFGNQPQHFGDGTRLSIL.

Concerning this clone itself: The junction shows a germline mismatch at one end, possibly a read error. The chain joins TRBV7-7 to TRBJ2-7, with TRBD2 matching 10 bases. This CDR3 region has 14 residues. In germline, CDR1 is SSHAT, CDR2 FNYEAQ (reference sequence). CDR3 coding DNA: TGTGCTAGCAGCTTATCAGCGGGGGGGAACGAGCAGTACTTC. The encoded protein is CASSLSAGGNEQYF.

V usage is TRBV25-1 and J usage is TRBJ2-1, with D perhaps matching TRBD1 (6 bases). The CDR3 is 14 residues long. V gave up 4 bases and J gave up 6 bases, with 13 bases separating them. Germline-derived CDR1 and CDR2 are MGHDK and SYGVNS. As DNA, the CDR3 is TGTGCCAGCAGTGCGCTGGACAGTAGCAATGAGCAGTTCTTC. Translated: CASSALDSSNEQFF.

As DNA, the CDR3 is TGTGCCAGCAGGACTAGCAGGACCGGGGAGCTGTTTTTT. It specifies CASRTSRTGELFF. This chain connects TRBV27 to TRBJ2-2; 7 bases map to TRBD2. J gave up 5 bases and V 6 bases, and 3 bases lay outside the gene matches. CDR1 and CDR2 (germline): MNHEY, SMNVEV (reference sequence). This CDR3 comprises 13 residues.

This chain joins TRBV4-1 and TRBJ2-7, with 11 bases aligning to TRBD2. J was trimmed by 4 bases and V by 5 bases; bases with no gene match: 1. Germline CDR1 is MGHRA and CDR2 is YSYEKL. The CDR3 totals 13 residues. CDR3 loop: CASSVAGGYEQYF. DNA for the CDR3: TGCGCCAGCAGCGTAGCGGGGGGGTACGAGCAGTACTTC.

This chain uses TRBV14 with TRBJ2-1, with 13 bases fitting TRBD2. V dropped 4 bases and J dropped 3; count of bases not matched to a gene: 3. Germline loops: CDR1 SGHDN, CDR2 FVKESK. The CDR3 runs to 16 residues. CDR3 DNA: TGTGCCAGCAGCCTAAGACTAGCGGGGGGCTACAATGAGCAGTTCTTC. It yields the protein CASSLRLAGGYNEQFF.

Written as DNA, the CDR3 is TGTGCCAGCAGTTACGCGGTAGAAGCCAAAAACATTCAGTACTTC. This gives the protein CASSYAVEAKNIQYF. The chain is built from TRBV6-6 and TRBJ2-4; no clear D. With 2 bases removed from V and 0 bases from J, the gap between germline ends came to 8 bases. The CDR3 sequence is 15 residues long. Germline V gives CDR1 MNHNY, CDR2 SVGAGI (reference sequence).

The chain is built from TRBV24-1 and TRBJ2-1, with TRBD1 as a possible D gene (5 bases). The germline CDR1 and CDR2 sequences are KGHDR and SFDVKD. CDR3 length: 13 residues. Between the trimmed V and J ends, which lost 4 bases and 8 bases, there was a span of 11 bases. CDR3 protein: CATSDDPRDEQFF. CDR3 DNA: TGTGCCACCAGTGACGACCCCAGGGATGAGCAGTTCTTC.

The rearrangement joins TRBV5-4 to TRBJ2-2, with 8 bases lining up with TRBD2. The V gene end was trimmed by 7 bases and the J gene end by 3 bases; junction bases not matched to a gene: 11. Germline V CDR1 and CDR2: SGHNT, YYREEE (reference sequence). The CDR3 consists of 16 residues. The CDR3 spells CASRGGNTGYTGELFF. The CDR3 DNA is TGTGCCAGCCGGGGGGGGAACACGGGGTACACCGGGGAGCTGTTTTTT. The variable domain in full, with the rest retrieved from reference TRBV5-4 and TRBJ2-2, is ETGVTQSPTHLIKTRGQQVTLRCSSQSGHNTVSWYQQALGQGPQFIFQYYREEENGRGNFPPRFSGLQFPNYSSELNVNALELDDSALYLCASRGGNTGYTGELFFGEGSRLTVL.

The V call is TRBV28, the J call TRBJ2-3; unclear D gene. The germline V and J ends were trimmed by 2 bases and 3 bases, with 9 bases remaining between them. Per the germline V gene, CDR1 is MDHEN and CDR2 is SYDVKM. The CDR3 runs to 14 residues. The CDR3 DNA follows: TGTGCCAGCAGTTTAGGTCTAGGAACAGATACGCAGTATTTT. Amino acids: CASSLGLGTDTQYF.

V and J are TRBV28 and TRBJ1-1; no definite D call. The CDR3 runs to 13 residues. Germline V lookup: CDR1 MDHEN, CDR2 SYDVKM. The ends were cut back, 6 bases at V and 0 bases at J, with 8 bases in the middle. CDR3 region: CASSPPVNTEAFF. In DNA form, the CDR3 reads TGTGCCAGCAGCCCCCCCGTGAACACTGAAGCTTTCTTT.

The J gene is TRBJ1-5, the V gene TRBV6-5, with D maybe TRBD1 (6 bases). The CDR3 sequence is 14 residues long. CDR1 is MNHEY, CDR2 SVGAGI, per germline. V gave up 4 bases and J gave up 7 bases, with 14 bases separating them. CDR3: CASSFSGGGQPQHF. CDR3 in DNA: TGTGCCAGCAGTTTTAGTGGGGGCGGCCAGCCCCAGCATTTT.

This chain connects TRBV11-3 to TRBJ2-5, with 13 bases fitting TRBD2. The CDR3 is made up of 18 amino acids. CDR1 is SGHNT, CDR2 YENEEA, per germline. V dropped 2 bases and J dropped 4; count of bases not matched to a gene: 10. The CDR3 nucleotides read TGTGCCAGCAGCTTACAAGGTCAGACTAGCGGGAGGTTAGAGACCCAGTACTTC. As protein: CASSLQGQTSGRLETQYF.

This chain connects TRBV11-2 to TRBJ1-1, with 7 bases that match TRBD1. J gave up 1 base and V 1 base, and 0 bases lay outside the gene matches. Per the germline V gene, CDR1 is SGHAT and CDR2 is FQNNGV. The CDR3 covers 14 residues. The CDR3 DNA reads as TGTGCCAGCAGCTTAGGACAGGGGAACACTGAAGCTTTCTTT. This translates into CASSLGQGNTEAFF.

This clone was seen more than once but under ten times. The CDR3 here is CASVLTGGWDTGELFF. Here the CDR3 DNA reads TGCGCCAGCGTGTTGACAGGGGGGTGGGACACCGGGGAGCTGTTTTTT. V is TRBV10-2 and J is TRBJ2-2, with 9 bases matching TRBD1. V lost 8 bases and J lost 3; bases outside the gene matches: 10. CDR1 and CDR2 from the germline V gene are WSHSY and SAAADI. The CDR3 length is 16 residues.